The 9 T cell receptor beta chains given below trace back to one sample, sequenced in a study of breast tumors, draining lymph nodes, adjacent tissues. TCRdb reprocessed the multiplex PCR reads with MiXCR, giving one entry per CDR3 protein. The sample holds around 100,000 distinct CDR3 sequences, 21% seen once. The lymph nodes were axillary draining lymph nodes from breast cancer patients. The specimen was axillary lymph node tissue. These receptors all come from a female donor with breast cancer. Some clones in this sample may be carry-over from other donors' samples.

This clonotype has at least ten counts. CDR3 coding DNA: TGCAGTGCTAGGCTAGCAGCCGCGAACACCGGGGAGCTGTTTTTT. Its protein product is CSARLAAANTGELFF. The J gene is TRBJ2-2, the V gene TRBV20-1; tentative D call: TRBD2 (5 bases). Germline CDR1 is DFQATT and CDR2 is SNEGSKA (reference sequence). The length of the CDR3 is 15 residues. Trimming stripped 3 bases from V and 0 bases from J, with 11 bases between.

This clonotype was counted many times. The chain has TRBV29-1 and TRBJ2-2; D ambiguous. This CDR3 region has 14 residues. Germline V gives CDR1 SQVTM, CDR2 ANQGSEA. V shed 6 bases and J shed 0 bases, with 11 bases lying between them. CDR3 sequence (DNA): TGCAGCGTCACAGAAAGGGCGAACACCGGGGAGCTGTTTTTT. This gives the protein CSVTERANTGELFF.

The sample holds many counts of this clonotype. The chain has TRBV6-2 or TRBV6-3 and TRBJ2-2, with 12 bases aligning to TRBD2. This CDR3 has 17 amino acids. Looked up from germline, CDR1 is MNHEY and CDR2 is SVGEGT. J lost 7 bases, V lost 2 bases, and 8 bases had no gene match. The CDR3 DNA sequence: TGTGCCAGCAGTTACCCCGGACTAGCGGGATTTATCGGGGAGCTGTTTTTT. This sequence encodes CASSYPGLAGFIGELFF.

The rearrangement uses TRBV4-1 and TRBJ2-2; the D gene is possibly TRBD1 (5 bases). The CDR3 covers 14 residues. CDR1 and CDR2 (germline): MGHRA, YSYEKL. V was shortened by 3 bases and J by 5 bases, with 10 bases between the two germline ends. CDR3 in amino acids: CASSHNTGTGELFF. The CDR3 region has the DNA TGCGCCAGCAGCCACAATACAGGAACCGGGGAGCTGTTTTTT.

CDR3 in DNA: TGTGCCAGCAGCCAGGTGGGACAGGGCGGCACTGAAGCTTTCTTT. This gives the protein CASSQVGQGGTEAFF. The V call is TRBV4-2, the J call TRBJ1-1; 9 bases fit TRBD1. Germline CDR1 is LGHNA and CDR2 is YNFKEQ. This CDR3 region has 15 residues. V gave up 3 bases and J gave up 4 bases; unmatched junction bases: 6.

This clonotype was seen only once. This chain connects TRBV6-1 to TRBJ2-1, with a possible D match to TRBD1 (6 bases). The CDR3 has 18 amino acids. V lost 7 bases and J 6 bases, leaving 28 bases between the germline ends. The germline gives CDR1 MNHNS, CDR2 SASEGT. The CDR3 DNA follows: TGTGCCAGCATAAATTCGGGGCTAGGGGGTTATGGCGCCAATGAGCAGTTCTTC. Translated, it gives CASINSGLGGYGANEQFF.

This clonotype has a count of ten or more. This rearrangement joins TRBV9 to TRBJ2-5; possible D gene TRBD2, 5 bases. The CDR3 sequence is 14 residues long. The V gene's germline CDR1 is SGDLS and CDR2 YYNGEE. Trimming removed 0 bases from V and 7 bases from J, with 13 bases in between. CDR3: CASSVGGWKGTQYF. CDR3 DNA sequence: TGTGCCAGCAGCGTAGGCGGGTGGAAAGGGACCCAGTACTTC.

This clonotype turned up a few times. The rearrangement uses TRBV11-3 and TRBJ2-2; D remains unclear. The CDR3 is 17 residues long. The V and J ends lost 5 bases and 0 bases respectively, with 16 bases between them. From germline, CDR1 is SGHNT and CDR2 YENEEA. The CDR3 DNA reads TGTGCCAGCAGCCCCAGGTCGGGTAACGCGAACACCGGGGAGCTGTTTTTT. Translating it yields CASSPRSGNANTGELFF.

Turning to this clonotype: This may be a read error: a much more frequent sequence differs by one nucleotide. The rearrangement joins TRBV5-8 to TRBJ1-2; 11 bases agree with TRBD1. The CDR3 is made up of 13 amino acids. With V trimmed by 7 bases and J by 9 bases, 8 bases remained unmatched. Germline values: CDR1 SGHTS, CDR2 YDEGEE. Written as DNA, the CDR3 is TGTGCCAGCGTCACCGGGACAGGGGGTAGCTACACCTTC. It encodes CASVTGTGGSYTF.